This TCR beta chain is drawn from a study of beta chain features in type 1 diabetes. Background on the study: Age, gender and cell yields were alike across patients and healthy donors.

Points from the study as a whole: Any HLA effect on TCRB rearrangement was left unresolved by small sub-analyses. The study found fewer insertions and more deletions at VDJ junctions in type 1 diabetes patients. TCRB CDR3 length was moderately but significantly reduced in all four CD4+ subsets of Type 1 diabetes patients. The study found that naive, central memory and Treg TCRB repertoires appeared more similar in patients than in healthy donors.

With 7 bases clipped from V and 4 bases from J, the junction kept 9 bases outside the gene matches. The CDR3 sequence is 13 residues long. Germline V gene sequence: CDR1 SQVTM, CDR2 ANQGSEA. This clone was seen only once. Its antigen is still unknown. The entirety of the isolated RNA underwent reverse transcription, so expressed TCRB transcripts were sequenced. This table comes from immunoSEQ multiplex PCR, and its TCRdb copy is limited to in-frame clones, with some not included. The sample lists around 150,000 clones, around 63% occurring once. V is TRBV29-1 and J is TRBJ1-1; 7 nucleotides line up with TRBD1. This receptor was taken from a man in his thirties or forties with type 1 diabetes. The sample consisted of naive CD4+ T cells from blood. The CDR3 reads CSAEQGLGTEAFF. In nucleotides, the CDR3 is TGCAGCGCCGAACAGGGGTTGGGCACTGAAGCTTTCTTT.